This T cell receptor beta chain derives from a study of blood T cell repertoires in COVID-19. Study in general: The United States, Italy and Spain were the sources of the acute and convalescent COVID-19 samples.

Original processing notes: How many nucleated cells were present was estimated from reference gene primer amplification. TCRdb's copy holds only in-frame clones and misses some; the assay was immunoSEQ multiplex PCR. Clone size and V and J calls were adopted from that table, with D and trimming inferred from the DNA. The sample holds hundreds of thousands of clones; around 90% are singletons and the top ten take roughly 3.5%. The germline gives CDR1 SGHRS, CDR2 YFSETQ. The CDR3 spans 15 residues. After removal of 5 bases from V and 7 bases from J, the junction contained 7 bases not matched to a gene.

The sample comprised peripheral blood. V gene TRBV5-1 combines with J gene TRBJ2-1; 12 nucleotides line up with TRBD2. This TCR came from a woman in her late teens or twenties who had recovered from COVID-19. Here the CDR3 reads CASSYGLAGSNEQFF. CDR3 DNA sequence: TGCGCCAGCAGTTACGGACTAGCGGGATCGAATGAGCAGTTCTTC. The entire variable domain, with the rest obtained from reference TRBV5-1 and TRBJ2-1, is as follows: KAGVTQTPRYLIKTRGQQVTLSCSPISGHRSVSWYQQTPGQGLQFLFEYFSETQRNKGNFPGRFSGRQFSNSRSEMNVSTLELGDSALYLCASSYGLAGSNEQFFGPGTRLTVL.